This record covers a single T cell receptor beta chain. As yet, its antigen is unknown. The data are from a study of cytomegalovirus exposure and HLA in healthy donors. Primers: 60 Vbeta forward and 13 Jbeta reverse. This table comes from immunoSEQ multiplex PCR, and its TCRdb copy is limited to in-frame clones, with some not included. Of around 150,000 clones in the sample, roughly two thirds are singletons; the top ten hold around 3%. Study results and caveats: HLA alleles showed associations with about 17,000 TCR beta sequences in a later analysis, at a 0.05 false discovery rate.

From germline, CDR1 is SGHTA and CDR2 FQGNSA. V dropped 6 bases and J dropped 5; count of bases not matched to a gene: 1. The CDR3 is 14 residues long. The sequenced sample consisted of PBMCs. This TCR derives from a woman aged 40 to 50 in good health and CMV-seropositive. The gene calls are TRBV7-2 and TRBJ2-2, with TRBD1 matching 12 bases. The CDR3 protein is CASRGQGATGELFF. The CDR3 DNA follows: TGTGCCAGCAGGGGACAGGGGGCTACCGGGGAGCTGTTTTTT.